Shown below are 15 T cell receptor beta chains from a single sample sequenced in a study of OX40 agonist ivuxolimab in advanced cancers. Using immunoSEQ multiplex PCR, the repertoire was profiled, and TCRdb retains in-frame clones only, with some absent. Of roughly 26,000 clones listed, around nine tenths were seen once; the top ten hold 19%. The material sequenced was CD4+ or CD8+ T cells sorted from blood, taken in a trial of the OX40 agonist ivuxolimab. The receptors stem from an adult with an advanced solid tumor such as melanoma, head and neck, liver or kidney cancer.

J is TRBJ1-3 and V is TRBV9; 7 bases map to TRBD1. After removal of 1 base from V and 6 bases from J, the junction contained 16 bases not matched to a gene. The CDR3 extends over 18 amino acids. From germline, CDR1 is SGDLS and CDR2 YYNGEE. The CDR3 DNA reads as TGTGCCAGCAGCGTAAAGGACTACGGGGGCACAGGGGTAAACACCATATATTTT. Translated: CASSVKDYGGTGVNTIYF.

This chain joins TRBV9 and TRBJ2-1, with D perhaps matching TRBD2 (6 bases). This CDR3 comprises 16 residues. The V end lost 4 bases, the J end lost 1 base, and 15 bases lay between the germline ends. In germline, CDR1 is SGDLS, CDR2 YYNGEE. CDR3 in amino acids: CASSPPDGGSYNEQFF. Here the CDR3 DNA reads TGTGCCAGCAGCCCTCCGGACGGGGGTTCCTACAATGAGCAGTTCTTC.

This chain connects TRBV5-4 to TRBJ2-5; 7 bases map to TRBD2. CDR1 and CDR2 (germline): SGHNT, YYREEE (reference sequence). The V and J ends lost 0 bases and 5 bases, in that order; junction bases with no gene match: 4. The CDR3 has 14 residues. In DNA form, the CDR3 reads TGTGCCAGCAGCTTGGACCAGGGAGGGGAGACCCAGTACTTC. Its translation: CASSLDQGGETQYF.

For the CDR3, the DNA is TGCGCCAGCCATGGGGGGAGGGGGCTGAACACTGAAGCTTTCTTT. Amino acid sequence: CASHGGRGLNTEAFF. The chain employs TRBV23-1 and TRBJ1-1; 7 bases map to TRBD1. TRBV23-1 counts as an open reading frame of uncertain function. J gave up 0 bases and V 8 bases, and 9 bases lay outside the gene matches. There are 15 residues in the CDR3.

The V and J genes are TRBV7-9 and TRBJ2-7; 10 nucleotides line up with TRBD2. The germline V gene has CDR1 SEHNR and CDR2 FQNEAQ (reference sequence). The CDR3 extends over 15 amino acids. V shed 5 bases, J shed 4 bases, and the junction held 8 bases outside the gene matches. The CDR3 bases are TGTGCCAGCAGCCAATCTAGCGGGAGAAGTTACGAGCAGTACTTC. Protein: CASSQSSGRSYEQYF.

This CDR3 reads CASSPIGGSHYGYTF. The DNA of the CDR3 is TGTGCCAGCTCACCAATCGGGGGCAGCCACTATGGCTACACCTTC. This sequence joins TRBV18 and TRBJ1-2, with D maybe TRBD1 (6 bases). CDR1 KGHSH and CDR2 LQKENI come from the germline V gene. The germline V and J ends were trimmed by 2 bases and 3 bases, with 13 bases remaining between them. This CDR3 is built from 15 residues.

This chain uses TRBV6-6 with TRBJ2-2, with D possibly TRBD1 on 5 matching bases. V was trimmed by 4 bases and J by 7 bases, leaving 10 bases between them. Per germline, CDR1 MNHNY and CDR2 SVGAGI (reference sequence). This CDR3 region has 13 residues. The CDR3 protein is CASSSQGYGELFF. The CDR3 nucleotides are TGTGCCAGCAGTTCTCAGGGATACGGGGAGCTGTTTTTT.

The V gene is TRBV27, the J gene TRBJ1-2, with 7 bases matching TRBD1. This CDR3 is built from 13 residues. The junction had 3 bases not matched to a gene; V was cut back by 3 bases and J by 5 bases. The germline V gene has CDR1 MNHEY and CDR2 SMNVEV (reference sequence). The CDR3 coding sequence is TGTGCCAGCAGTTTGGCGACAGGGTATGGCTACACCTTC. Its translation is CASSLATGYGYTF.

The chain joins TRBV5-6 to TRBJ2-7; the D gene is possibly TRBD2 (5 bases). CDR3 length: 14 residues. V was pared by 1 base and J by 0 bases, with 8 bases between. The germline V gene encodes CDR1 SGHDT and CDR2 YYEEEE. The CDR3 spells CASSLSGNSYEQYF. The CDR3 DNA is TGTGCCAGCAGCTTGAGCGGAAACTCCTACGAGCAGTACTTC.

The chain has TRBV27 and TRBJ2-1, with a tentative D call TRBD2 (6 bases). This CDR3 has 13 amino acids. CDR1 is MNHEY, CDR2 SMNVEV, per germline (reference sequence). Trimming cost V 3 bases and J 5 bases, with 8 bases left between them. The CDR3 is CASSFSGDNEQFF. CDR3 in DNA: TGTGCCAGCAGTTTTAGCGGAGACAATGAGCAGTTCTTC.

This rearrangement joins TRBV19 to TRBJ1-1; D uncertain. CDR1 is LNHDA, CDR2 SQIVND, per germline (reference sequence). CDR3 size: 12 residues. V was pared by 5 bases and J by 3 bases, with 7 bases between. The CDR3 nucleotides read TGTGCCAGTAGTTTTGGGGACACTGAAGCTTTCTTT. Protein: CASSFGDTEAFF.

The gene calls are TRBV4-1 and TRBJ2-5; TRBD1 might be the D (6 bases). V lost 3 bases and J 5 bases, leaving 10 bases between the germline ends. CDR1 and CDR2 (germline): MGHRA, YSYEKL. The CDR3 sequence is 13 residues long. CDR3 nucleotide sequence: TGCGCCAGCAGCCAGAACAGGGTGGAGACCCAGTACTTC. Translating gives CASSQNRVETQYF.

The genes are TRBV6-1 and TRBJ2-1, with 10 bases aligning to TRBD1. V lost 7 bases to trimming and J lost 4 bases; unmatched junction nucleotides: 7. Germline-derived CDR1 and CDR2 are MNHNS and SASEGT. This CDR3 comprises 15 residues. CDR3 sequence: CASTLDRGRYNEQFF. CDR3 sequence (DNA): TGTGCCAGCACTCTTGACAGGGGGCGTTACAATGAGCAGTTCTTC.

The DNA for the CDR3 is TGTGCCAGCAGCTTCGGGGGCGGGTTTATCACAGATACGCAGTATTTT. Translation: CASSFGGGFITDTQYF. The V call is TRBV5-6, the J call TRBJ2-3; D may correspond to TRBD1 or TRBD2 (6 bases each). V was shortened by 2 bases and J by 2 bases, with 15 bases between the two germline ends. The V gene's germline CDR1 is SGHDT and CDR2 YYEEEE. The length of the CDR3 is 16 residues.

The chain has TRBV11-2 and TRBJ2-7, with 10 bases matching TRBD2. Per the germline V gene, CDR1 is SGHAT and CDR2 is FQNNGV. After removal of 8 bases from V and 3 bases from J, the junction contained 10 bases not matched to a gene. The CDR3 covers 15 residues. The CDR3 DNA reads as TGTGCCAGCTCCCAGGGGACTAGCGTTAACTACGAGCAGTACTTC. Its translation is CASSQGTSVNYEQYF. The variable domain in full, with the rest retrieved from reference TRBV11-2 and TRBJ2-7, is EAGVAQSPRYKIIEKRQSVAFWCNPISGHATLYWYQQILGQGPKLLIQFQNNGVVDDSQLPKDRFSAERLKGVDSTLKIQPAKLEDSAVYLCASSQGTSVNYEQYFGPGTRLTVT.